This TCR beta chain was identified during a study of Ad26.COV2.S vaccination and SARS-CoV-2 variants. TCRdb's table, derived via immunoSEQ multiplex PCR, lists solely in-frame clones and lacks some. Altogether about 350,000 clones are present, roughly nine tenths being singletons, with the ten largest covering 3.5% to 4.5%. Germline V lookup: CDR1 SGHRS, CDR2 YFSETQ. V shed 4 bases, J shed 3 bases, and the junction held 18 bases outside the gene matches. This CDR3 contains 19 residues. The sequencing used peripheral blood, collected after recovery from COVID-19. V usage is TRBV5-1 and J usage is TRBJ2-1, with 8 bases matching TRBD2. This receptor was obtained from a human donor who had recovered from COVID-19. CDR3 amino acids: CASSTRRTSPGPNYNEQFF. DNA of the CDR3: TGCGCCAGCAGCACCAGGCGGACTAGCCCGGGTCCAAACTACAATGAGCAGTTCTTC.